These T cell receptor beta chains were read from a single sample in a study of cytomegalovirus exposure and HLA in healthy donors. The assay was immunoSEQ multiplex PCR, and TCRdb's table has in-frame clones only and misses some. The sample shows approximately 180,000 clones, approximately 86% of them seen only once. Source material: PBMCs. The receptors were sampled from a woman aged 18-35 years in good health and CMV-seronegative. The CDR3 runs from the conserved cysteine through the conserved F or W. The D gene is left open where the match is weak. The size of a clone is reported for some rows only, either as once, few or many, or as a class for expanded clones.

j_call | v_call | d_call | clone_size | cdr3_nt | cdr3_aa
TRBJ1-5 | TRBV4-1 | . | . | TGCGCCAGCAGCCAGCTACTGAGGAATCAGCCCCAGCATTTT | CASSQLLRNQPQHF
TRBJ2-1 | TRBV4-1 | TRBD2 | . | TGCGCCAGCACGACTAGCGGGAGCCAGAGCTCCTACAATGAGCAGTTCTTC | CASTTSGSQSSYNEQFF
TRBJ1-3 | TRBV9 | . | . | TGTGCCAGCAGCGTACGGGACACTGCTGGAAACACCATATATTTT | CASSVRDTAGNTIYF
TRBJ2-1 | TRBV30 | . | . | TGTGCCTGGAGTTCCAGCGGGTTGACCAGCTTCTTC | CAWSSSGLTSFF
TRBJ2-7 | TRBV6-5 | TRBD2 | . | TGTGCCAGCAGTCCCCCCGAGCGGGGCTCCGAGCAGTACTTC | CASSPPERGSEQYF
TRBJ2-3 | TRBV7-9 | TRBD2 | . | TGTGCCGGCGGAGGACTAGCGGGGGGTCTTAGCACAGATACGCAGTATTTT | CAGGGLAGGLSTDTQYF
TRBJ2-7 | TRBV29-1 | . | few | TGCAGCGTTGCCCAGGGATCGCGTTCCTACGAGCAGTACTTC | CSVAQGSRSYEQYF
TRBJ1-1 | TRBV19 | TRBD1 | once | TGTGCCAGTATTGTGGGCAGGGGGCTCACTGAAGCTTTCTTT | CASIVGRGLTEAFF
TRBJ2-3 | TRBV6-6 | . | . | TGTGCCAGCAGGGGGGCCCGCACAGATACGCAGTATTTT | CASRGARTDTQYF
TRBJ2-7 | TRBV18 | TRBD2 | . | TGTGCCAGCTCACAATCTAGCGGGGGCATTTCCTACGAGCAGTACTTC | CASSQSSGGISYEQYF
TRBJ2-1 | TRBV28 | TRBD2 | . | TGTGCCAGCAGTTTATGGCGGGGGGGTTTCGACAATGAGCAGTTCTTC | CASSLWRGGFDNEQFF
TRBJ1-1 | TRBV25-1 | TRBD1 | . | TGTGCCAGCAGCCAGACAGGGAAGGCTTTCTTT | CASSQTGKAFF
TRBJ1-2 | TRBV4-1 | . | . | TGCGCCAGCAGCCACCCCCCCCGGGCCTCCGGGGATGGCTACACCTTC | CASSHPPRASGDGYTF
TRBJ1-5 | TRBV5-6 | TRBD1 | . | TGTGCCAGCAGCAAAAGGGACAGGTATGGCAATCAGCCCCAGCATTTT | CASSKRDRYGNQPQHF
TRBJ2-1 | TRBV6-5 | TRBD2 | . | TGTGCCAGCAGTTATCGGGGGGAGTCCTACAATGAGCAGTTCTTC | CASSYRGESYNEQFF
TRBJ1-1 | TRBV19 | TRBD1 | . | TGTGCCAGTAGTATTTTCCAGGGGGCGCGGTCTGAAGCTTTCTTT | CASSIFQGARSEAFF